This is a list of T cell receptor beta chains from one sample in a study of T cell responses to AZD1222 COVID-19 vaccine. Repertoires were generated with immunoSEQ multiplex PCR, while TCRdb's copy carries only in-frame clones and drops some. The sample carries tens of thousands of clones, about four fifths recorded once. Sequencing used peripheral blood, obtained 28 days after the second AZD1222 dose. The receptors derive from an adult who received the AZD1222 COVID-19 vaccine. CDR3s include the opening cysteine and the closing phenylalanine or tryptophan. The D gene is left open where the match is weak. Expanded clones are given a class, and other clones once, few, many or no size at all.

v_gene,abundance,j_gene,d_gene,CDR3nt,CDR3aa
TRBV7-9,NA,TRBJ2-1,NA,TGTGCCAGCAGCTCCGGGCAGTACAATGAGCAGTTCTTC,CASSSGQYNEQFF
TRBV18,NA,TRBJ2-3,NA,TGTGCCAGCTCACGGGGGGCGAATCGGGGCACAGATACGCAGTATTTT,CASSRGANRGTDTQYF
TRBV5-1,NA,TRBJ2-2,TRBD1,TGCGCCAGCAGCTCCCACGTCGGGACAGCTGACACCGGGGAGCTGTTTTTT,CASSSHVGTADTGELFF
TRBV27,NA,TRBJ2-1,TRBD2,TGTGCCAGCAGATATCGGGGGGTGGGGCTAGCGGCCAATGAGCAGTTCTTC,CASRYRGVGLAANEQFF
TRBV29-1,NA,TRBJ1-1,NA,TGCAGCGTTGGGTATTTGCCGAAAAACACTGAAGCTTTCTTT,CSVGYLPKNTEAFF
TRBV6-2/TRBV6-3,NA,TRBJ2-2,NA,TGTGCCAGCAGCCCTGGCGTGATCCCGGACGGGGAGCTGTTTTTT,CASSPGVIPDGELFF
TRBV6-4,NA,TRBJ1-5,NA,TGTGCCAGCCGTTGGTTAGGGGCCCTAGATCAGCCCCAGCATTTT,CASRWLGALDQPQHF
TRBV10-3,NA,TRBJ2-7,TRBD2,TGTGCCATCAGTGAGTCAGTAGCGGGAGCATCCTACGAGCAGTACTTC,CAISESVAGASYEQYF
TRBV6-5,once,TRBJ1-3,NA,TGTGCCAGCCGATCGGACAGCTCTGGAAACACCATATATTTT,CASRSDSSGNTIYF
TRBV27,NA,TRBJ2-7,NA,TGTGCCACCCGGACGGGGGTTGGGGGCGAGCAGTACTTC,CATRTGVGGEQYF
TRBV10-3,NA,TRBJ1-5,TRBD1,TGTGCCATCAGTGTAGGGACAGGGGTACGAAATCAGCCCCAGCATTTT,CAISVGTGVRNQPQHF
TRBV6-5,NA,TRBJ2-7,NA,TGTGCCAGCAGTTACTCGAGATTAAGGAACGAGCAGTACTTC,CASSYSRLRNEQYF
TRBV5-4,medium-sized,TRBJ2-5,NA,TGTGCCAGCAGAGTAGGAGGGGATGAGACCCAGTACTTC,CASRVGGDETQYF
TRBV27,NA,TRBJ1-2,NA,TGTGCCAGCAGCCGCAATGGGCCCCTGGGCTACACCTTC,CASSRNGPLGYTF
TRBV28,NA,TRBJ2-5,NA,TGTGCCAGCAGTCCCCCGCGGCTCAAAGGCGGAGAGACCCAGTACTTC,CASSPPRLKGGETQYF
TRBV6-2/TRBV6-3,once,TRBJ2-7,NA,TGTGCCAGCAGTTACTCGAGCCTCCTGGCTACCCGTAAAGAGCAGTACTTC,CASSYSSLLATRKEQYF
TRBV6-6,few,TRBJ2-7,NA,TGTGCCAGCAGTCGACCGGGACCGGAGGAGCCCTACGAGCAGTACTTC,CASSRPGPEEPYEQYF
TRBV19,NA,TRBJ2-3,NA,TGTGCCAGTAGTATAACAGGGGATACGCAGTATTTT,CASSITGDTQYF
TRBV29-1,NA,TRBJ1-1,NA,TGCAGCGCCCGGGACACTGAAGCTTTCTTT,CSARDTEAFF
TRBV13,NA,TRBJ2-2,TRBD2,TGTGCCAGCAGCCTACTAGCGGGCCTACCCGGGGAGCTGTTTTTT,CASSLLAGLPGELFF
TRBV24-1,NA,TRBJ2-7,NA,TGTGCCACCAGTGAGGGGGCCGGGGCCGGGGAGCAGTACTTC,CATSEGAGAGEQYF
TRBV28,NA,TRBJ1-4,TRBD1,TGTGCCAGCGTCCCCCTGGACAGGAATAATGAAAAACTGTTTTTT,CASVPLDRNNEKLFF
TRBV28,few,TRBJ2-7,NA,TGTGCCAGCAGGCCCCCGGGACCCAGCTCCTACGAGCAGTACTTC,CASRPPGPSSYEQYF
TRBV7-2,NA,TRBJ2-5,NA,TGTGCCAGCAGCACCACCACCCAAGAGACCCAGTACTTC,CASSTTTQETQYF
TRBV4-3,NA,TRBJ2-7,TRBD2,TGCGCCAGCAGCCAAGGGACTAGCGGGAGCCACGAGCAGTACTTC,CASSQGTSGSHEQYF
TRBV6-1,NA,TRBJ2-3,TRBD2,TGTGCCAGCAGTGTGAGGACTAGCGGGAGCGCAGATACGCAGTATTTT,CASSVRTSGSADTQYF
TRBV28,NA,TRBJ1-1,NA,TGTGCCAGCAGCCGAGGTGGGGGCGGGGCGGACACTGAAGCTTTCTTT,CASSRGGGGADTEAFF
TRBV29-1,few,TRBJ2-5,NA,TGCAGCGTGGGGACCTGGTACCAAGAGACCCAGTACTTC,CSVGTWYQETQYF
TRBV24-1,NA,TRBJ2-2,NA,TGTGCCACCAGTGGCAAACGGGTGAACACCGGGGAGCTGTTTTTT,CATSGKRVNTGELFF
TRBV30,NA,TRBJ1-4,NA,TGTGCCTGGAGTCCCGGACACGCGAATGAAAAACTGTTTTTT,CAWSPGHANEKLFF
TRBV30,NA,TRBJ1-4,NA,TGTGCCTGGAGTAAGGGGGATGTCGGTGAAAAACTGTTTTTT,CAWSKGDVGEKLFF
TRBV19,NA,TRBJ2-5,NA,TGTGCCAGTAGTATCAGGGGACTCCAAGAGACCCAGTACTTC,CASSIRGLQETQYF
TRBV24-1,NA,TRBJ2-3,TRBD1,TGTGCCACCAGGGGGACAGTTGTTGCAGATACGCAGTATTTT,CATRGTVVADTQYF
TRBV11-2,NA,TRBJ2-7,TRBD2,TGTGCCAGCAGCTTAGAGGCTAGCGGGAGAAACCCTTACGAGCAGTACTTC,CASSLEASGRNPYEQYF
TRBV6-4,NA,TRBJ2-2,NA,TGTGCCAGCAGCCCCCCGGGGGCCGGGGAGCTGTTTTTT,CASSPPGAGELFF
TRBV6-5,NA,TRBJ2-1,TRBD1,TGTGCCAGCAGTTTGACGGGACAGGGAGCCAGTGAGCAGTTCTTC,CASSLTGQGASEQFF
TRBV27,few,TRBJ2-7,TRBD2,TGTGCCAGCAGTTTCGAGGCTAGCGGTACCTACGAGCAGTACTTC,CASSFEASGTYEQYF
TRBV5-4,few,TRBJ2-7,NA,TGTGCCAGCAGCCCGGACAGCCTCTCCTACGAGCAGTACTTC,CASSPDSLSYEQYF
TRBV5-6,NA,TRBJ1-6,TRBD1,TGTGCCAGCAGCTTGGGGGACAGGGGAGGATCACCCCTCCACTTT,CASSLGDRGGSPLHF
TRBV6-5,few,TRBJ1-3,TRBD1,TGTGCCAGCAGTCAACAGGGGGCTGCAGGAAACACCATATATTTT,CASSQQGAAGNTIYF
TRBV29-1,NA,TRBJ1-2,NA,TGCAGCGTTGGGCAGGGTGGGAGCTACACCTTC,CSVGQGGSYTF
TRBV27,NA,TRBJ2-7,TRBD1,TGTGCCAGCAGTCCACTGGGACAGGGCTCGGGTGAGCAGTACTTC,CASSPLGQGSGEQYF
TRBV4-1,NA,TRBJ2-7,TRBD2,TGCGCCAGCAGCCAAGAATTAGCGGGATTCGAGCAGTACTTC,CASSQELAGFEQYF
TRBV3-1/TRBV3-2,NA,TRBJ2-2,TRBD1,TGTGCCAGCAGCCATCCCATTTGGGGACGACAGGGTTGGAACACCGGGGAGCTGTTTTTT,CASSHPIWGRQGWNTGELFF
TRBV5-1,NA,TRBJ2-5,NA,TGCGCCAGCAGCCCAGGGGACCCCCTTCTCCAAGAGACCCAGTACTTC,CASSPGDPLLQETQYF
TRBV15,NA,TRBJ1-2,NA,TGTGCCACCAGCAGAGATCCAACAGTTAAACCACGGGGCTATGGCTACACCTTC,CATSRDPTVKPRGYGYTF
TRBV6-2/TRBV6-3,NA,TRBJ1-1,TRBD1,TGTGCCAGCAGTCTGGGACAGGGGGCGACCACTGAAGCTTTCTTT,CASSLGQGATTEAFF
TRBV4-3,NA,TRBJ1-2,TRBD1,TGCGCCAGCAGCCTACACCGGGACAGGGCCAATATCTATGGCTACACCTTC,CASSLHRDRANIYGYTF